This T cell receptor beta chain was profiled in a study of shared clonotypes between healthy human individuals. This table comes from immunoSEQ multiplex PCR, and its TCRdb copy is limited to in-frame clones, with some not included. There are more than 550,000 clones in the sample; over 60% occur only once, and under 2% lies in the top ten. CDR1 MNHNS and CDR2 SASEGT come from the germline V gene. This CDR3 has 15 residues. For this clone: A read error may account for a junction end that differs from germline.

This chain uses TRBV6-1 with TRBJ2-1, with 7 nucleotides matching TRBD2. The sequenced sample consisted of memory CD4+ T cells sorted from blood. Documented subset: CD45RA-negative fraction. This TCR was recovered from a woman aged 25 to 39 in good health. The CDR3 DNA reads TGTGCCAGTAGTGAATTCTGGCGGGAGTACAATGAGCAGTTCTTC. The encoded protein is CASSEFWREYNEQFF.